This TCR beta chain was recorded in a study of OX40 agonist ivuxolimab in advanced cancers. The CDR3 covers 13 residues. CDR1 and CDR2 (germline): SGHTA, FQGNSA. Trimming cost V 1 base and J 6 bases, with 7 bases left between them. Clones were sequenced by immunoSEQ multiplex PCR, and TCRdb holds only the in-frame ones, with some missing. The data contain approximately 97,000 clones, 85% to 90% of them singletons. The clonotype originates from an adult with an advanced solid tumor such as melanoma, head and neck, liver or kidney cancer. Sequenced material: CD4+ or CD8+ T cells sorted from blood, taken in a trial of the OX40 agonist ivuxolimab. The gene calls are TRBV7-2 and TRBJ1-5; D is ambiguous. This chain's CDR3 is CASSLGFVQPQHF. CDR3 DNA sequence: TGTGCCAGCAGCTTAGGGTTTGTTCAGCCCCAGCATTTT. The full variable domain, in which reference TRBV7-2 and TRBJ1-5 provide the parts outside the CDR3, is GAGVSQSPSNKVTEKGKDVELRCDPISGHTALYWYRQSLGQGLEFLIYFQGNSAPDKSGLPSDRFSAERTGGSVSTLTIQRTQQEDSAVYLCASSLGFVQPQHFGDGTRLSIL.